The 18 T cell receptor beta chains below were found in one sample sequenced in a study of blood T cell repertoires in COVID-19 (dated by TCRdb to the early 2020s). The library was prepared using the immunoSEQ multiplex PCR assay. TCRdb mirrors the immuneACCESS table, restricted to in-frame sequences. Some clones are absent from its copies; in checked studies, under half trace to an unresolved V gene, and the reason for the others is unknown. A total of over 75,000 clones appear in this sample, 70% to 90% of them only once. The ten most abundant clones make up just under 3% of the sample. Sequencing input: peripheral blood. The receptors derive from an elderly woman with acute or convalescent COVID-19.

J is TRBJ1-1 and V is TRBV6-6; possibly TRBD1 for D (5 bases). Germline V gene data show CDR1 as MNHNY and CDR2 as SVGAGI (reference sequence). Between the trimmed V and J ends, which lost 4 bases and 1 base, there was a span of 7 bases. The CDR3 loop spans 13 amino acids. The CDR3 here is CASSSDRNTEAFF. The CDR3 region has the DNA TGTGCCAGCAGTTCAGACAGGAACACTGAAGCTTTCTTT.

The chain joins TRBV5-4 to TRBJ1-1; D perhaps matches TRBD1 (6 bases). The CDR3 loop spans 15 amino acids. The germline gives CDR1 SGHNT, CDR2 YYREEE (reference sequence). Trimming removed 5 bases from V and 3 bases from J, with 17 bases in between. The CDR3 spells CASSHPNQGYTEAFF. CDR3 sequence (DNA): TGTGCCAGCAGTCACCCGAACCAGGGGTACACTGAAGCTTTCTTT.

The rearrangement joins TRBV18 to TRBJ1-5; a possible D gene is TRBD1 (5 bases). Germline CDR1 and CDR2: KGHSH and LQKENI. Trimming pared 1 base from V and 2 bases from J, leaving 18 bases between. The CDR3 runs to 18 residues. Written as DNA, the CDR3 is TGTGCCAGCTCACCACGCGCGTTAATGGGGGGTGGCAATCAGCCCCAGCATTTT. Amino acids: CASSPRALMGGGNQPQHF. Looking up the rest from reference TRBV18 and TRBJ1-5 gives the full variable domain: NAGVMQNPRHLVRRRGQEARLRCSPMKGHSHVYWYRQLPEEGLKFMVYLQKENIIDESGMPKERFSAEFPKEGPSILRIQQVVRGDSAAYFCASSPRALMGGGNQPQHFGDGTRLSIL.

This chain links TRBV6-2 or TRBV6-3 with TRBJ2-7, with TRBD2 identical over 12 bases. The length of the CDR3 is 17 residues. Germline values: CDR1 MNHEY, CDR2 SVGEGT. V was clipped by 5 bases and J by 3 bases; unmatched bases: 11. The DNA for the CDR3 is TGTGCCAGCAGTCGCCCCTTACTAGCGGGAGGTGGCTACGAGCAGTACTTC. It translates to CASSRPLLAGGGYEQYF.

The chain is built from TRBV18 and TRBJ1-6; D uncertain. V was shortened by 1 base and J by 7 bases, with 14 bases between the two germline ends. CDR3 length: 16 amino acids. Germline CDR1 is KGHSH and CDR2 is LQKENI. CDR3 in DNA: TGTGCCAGCTCACCACTTGCTGCCAGCGAGAATTCACCCCTCCACTTT. Residues: CASSPLAASENSPLHF.

This chain uses TRBV5-1 with TRBJ1-2; perhaps TRBD1 as D (5 bases). CDR1 and CDR2 from the germline V gene are SGHRS and YFSETQ. The V and J ends lost 0 bases and 8 bases respectively, with 11 bases between them. The CDR3 spans 13 residues. CDR3 nucleotides: TGCGCCAGCAGCTTGGCCGGGGCGGGGGGCTACACCTTC. Residues: CASSLAGAGGYTF. The entire variable domain, with the rest obtained from reference TRBV5-1 and TRBJ1-2, is as follows: KAGVTQTPRYLIKTRGQQVTLSCSPISGHRSVSWYQQTPGQGLQFLFEYFSETQRNKGNFPGRFSGRQFSNSRSEMNVSTLELGDSALYLCASSLAGAGGYTFGSGTRLTVV.

The chain is built from TRBV5-4 and TRBJ1-1; no definite D call. Germline V gene data show CDR1 as SGHNT and CDR2 as YYREEE (reference sequence). V lost 0 bases and J lost 0, with 9 bases in between. The CDR3 covers 15 residues. CDR3 DNA: TGTGCCAGCAGCTTGGACAGCCCCATGAACACTGAAGCTTTCTTT. Protein sequence: CASSLDSPMNTEAFF.

This clone was observed once. V and J are TRBV7-3 and TRBJ1-3, with unresolved D. Deletions cut 2 bases from V and 11 bases from J, with 10 bases between. CDR1 and CDR2 (germline): SGHTA, FQGTGA. There are 12 residues in the CDR3. The chain's CDR3 is CASSLAGSPIYF. DNA of the CDR3: TGTGCCAGCAGCTTAGCGGGGAGCCCCATATATTTT.

This clone has ten or more counts. V and J are TRBV2 and TRBJ1-2; D remains unclear. Trimming removed 3 bases at V and 0 bases at J, with 11 bases between. Germline V CDR1 and CDR2: SNHLY, FYNNEI. This CDR3 spans 15 amino acids. CDR3 sequence (DNA): TGTGCCAGCAGTGATTTCGAGAAAACTAACTATGGCTACACCTTC. Amino acid sequence: CASSDFEKTNYGYTF.

The V gene is TRBV24-1, the J gene TRBJ1-1; TRBD1 is a possible D gene (5 bases). This CDR3 has 13 amino acids. V was shortened by 4 bases and J by 3 bases, with 8 bases between the two germline ends. Germline CDR1 KGHDR, CDR2 SFDVKD. The CDR3 sequence is CATSDTGDTEAFF. The CDR3 nucleotides read TGTGCCACCAGTGACACAGGAGACACTGAAGCTTTCTTT.

This clone was observed a handful of times. The V gene is TRBV7-3, the J gene TRBJ2-2; D gene unclear. CDR3 length: 15 residues. Trimming took 4 bases from V and 4 from J, leaving 13 bases between them. CDR1 and CDR2 (germline): SGHTA, FQGTGA. CDR3 in amino acids: CASSSTWAPTGELFF. As DNA, the CDR3 is TGTGCCAGCAGCTCGACGTGGGCGCCCACCGGGGAGCTGTTTTTT. The variable domain in full, with the rest retrieved from reference TRBV7-3 and TRBJ2-2, is GAGVSQTPSNKVTEKGKYVELRCDPISGHTALYWYRQSLGQGPEFLIYFQGTGAADDSGLPNDRFFAVRPEGSVSTLKIQRTERGDSAVYLCASSSTWAPTGELFFGEGSRLTVL.

CDR3 coding DNA: TGCAGCGTTGGGTTTGCTATCACCTCCTACGAGCAGTACTTC. Translation gives CSVGFAITSYEQYF. This rearrangement joins TRBV29-1 to TRBJ2-7; D uncertain. Trimming shortened V by 4 bases and J by 0 bases, and 13 bases separated the two germline ends. Germline CDR1 is SQVTM and CDR2 is ANQGSEA. CDR3 size: 14 residues.

The chain couples TRBV3-1 (or the pseudogene TRBV3-2) to TRBJ1-6; tentatively, D is TRBD1 (5 bases). The germline gives CDR1 LGHDT, CDR2 YNNKEL (reference sequence). The CDR3 sequence is 16 residues long. The V and J ends lost 0 bases and 4 bases respectively, with 10 bases between them. CDR3 sequence (DNA): TGTGCCAGCAGCCAAGATGACAGAGGTTATAATTCACCCCTCCACTTT. Its translation is CASSQDDRGYNSPLHF.

The chain is built from TRBV2 and TRBJ1-1, with TRBD1 matching 7 bases. The V and J ends lost 6 bases and 2 bases, in that order; junction bases with no gene match: 6. Germline V gene lookup returns CDR1 SNHLY and CDR2 FYNNEI. The CDR3 has 14 residues. Written as DNA, the CDR3 is TGTGCCAGCAGGGCGGACAGGCCTAACACTGAAGCTTTCTTT. It is translated as CASRADRPNTEAFF. Complete variable domain (other parts from reference TRBV2 and TRBJ1-1): EPEVTQTPSHQVTQMGQEVILRCVPISNHLYFYWYRQILGQKVEFLVSFYNNEISEKSEIFDDQFSVERPDGSNFTLKIRSTKLEDSAMYFCASRADRPNTEAFFGQGTRLTVV.

The rearrangement uses TRBV3-1 (or the pseudogene TRBV3-2) and TRBJ1-3; 9 bases are shared with TRBD1. The junction had 7 bases not matched to a gene; V was cut back by 1 base and J by 6 bases. The CDR3 runs 16 residues. CDR1 and CDR2 (germline): LGHDT, YNNKEL (reference sequence). CDR3 sequence reads: CASSQGGQGAENTIYF. CDR3 bases: TGTGCCAGCAGCCAAGGGGGACAGGGAGCCGAAAACACCATATATTTT.

This chain joins TRBV18 and TRBJ2-7, with 7 positions matching TRBD1. Germline CDR1 KGHSH, CDR2 LQKENI. Unmatched junction bases numbered 23, after V lost 5 bases and J lost 13 bases. This CDR3 spans 16 amino acids. The CDR3: CASSEQGNFALTSRYF. As DNA, the CDR3 is TGTGCCAGCTCAGAACAGGGGAATTTCGCCCTGACGAGCCGTTACTTC.

The V and J genes are TRBV6-2 or TRBV6-3 and TRBJ2-1; D is undetermined. Germline V CDR1 and CDR2: MNHEY, SVGEGT. With 2 bases removed from V and 6 bases from J, the gap between germline ends came to 5 bases. The CDR3 consists of 12 residues. CDR3 sequence reads: CASSYLANEQFF. CDR3 coding DNA: TGTGCCAGCAGTTACCTGGCCAATGAGCAGTTCTTC.

The chain carries TRBV28 and TRBJ2-3; 9 bases align to TRBD1. This CDR3 is 17 amino acids long. With V trimmed by 7 bases and J by 0 bases, 11 bases remained unmatched. CDR1 and CDR2 (germline): MDHEN, SYDVKM. The CDR3 nucleotides read TGTGCCAGCACGGGATTAGGGACAGGGCAAAGCACAGATACGCAGTATTTT. This translates into CASTGLGTGQSTDTQYF.